This TCR beta chain was sequenced during a study of T cell responses to AZD1222 COVID-19 vaccine (dated by TCRdb to about 2021). Background on the whole study: Because spike-specific TCR depth and breadth did not differ between the two schedules, AZD1222 recipients who got a second dose at roughly 4 weeks were pooled with those who got a second dose at roughly 12 weeks. A total of 233 trial participants underwent TCR sequencing, of whom around 200 received two doses of AZD1222 and some 25 received two doses of the MenACWY control vaccine. Trial participants were enrolled by age into 18-55, 56-69 and 70-plus year subgroups, with 148, 28 and 57 TCR-sequenced participants respectively. Findings and caveats that apply to the study as a whole: Spike-specific TCR breadth and depth rose significantly after two AZD1222 doses compared with day 0 and with MenACWY recipients. Reportedly, almost half of the unique spike-specific TCRs recognized epitopes lying outside the regions that are mutated in the B.1.351 and B.1.1.7 variants. No day 14 peak-response samples were available, so repertoires were characterized only after the peak T cell response. In the small 56-69-year group, the increase in depth fell short of significance, most likely because of low power. Conclusions about previously exposed vaccinees are limited because only six or seven AZD1222 recipients were SARS-CoV-2 seropositive at baseline. Participants were mostly white British, with more females than males. The authors suggested clonal diversity may have been underestimated. CD4 TCRs associated with the vaccine covered the entire spike protein, and the dominant responses were in regions 160-218 and 743-854.

Taken from cysteine to phenylalanine, the CDR3 has 13 residues. Only the CDR3 DNA stays, 39 bases, in frame from base 1. Trimming at the junction amounts to 10 bases on V and 9 bases on J, and the germline ends lie 16 bases apart. According to the germline V gene (reference sequence), CDR1 reads LNHDA and CDR2 reads SQIVND. With respect to this clone: Its antigen is currently not known. Per-nucleotide qualities are absent, and no much larger clonotype sits a single base away.

The CDR3 regions of human TCRbeta chains were analyzed by immunosequencing. The study's own analysis went as follows. TCRs in the repertoires were matched against a reference library of SARS-CoV-2-specific TCRs that had been generated with the MIRA antigen-specificity platform. Breadth was defined as the fraction of unique TCRs that were SARS-CoV-2-associated, and depth was defined as the fraction of total T cells that were SARS-CoV-2-associated. Each spike-specific TCR was assigned to its reactive spike region and to a CD4 or CD8 class using the MIRA data. Log10-transformed breadth and depth values were compared by one-way ANOVA with Sidak's multiple comparisons tests. In TCRdb, the immuneACCESS table is reduced to in-frame sequences with V and J assigned. These tables do not hold every clone; where another copy was compared, an unresolved V gene accounts for under half, and the others remain unexplained. V, J and clone size derive from that table, while D and trimming were established from the DNA sequence. The sample yields 100,000 or so clones; roughly 86% were counted once. About 1.5% of the sample goes to the ten largest clones.

Explained via the paper, the time point label denotes: baseline before first vaccination. Vaccinee samples came from UK trials COV001 and COV002, including a single-blind randomized controlled phase 2/3 trial of AZD1222 (ChAdOx1 nCoV-19) in healthy adults. For TCRbeta chain sequencing, PBMC samples were collected from trial participants at day 0 and at day 28 after the second dose. The chain joins TRBV19 to TRBJ1-6, with no confident D gene call. This specimen consisted of peripheral blood, obtained on day 0 of AZD1222 vaccination. This receptor was taken from an adult in good health. In nucleotide form, the sequence is TGTGCCACTGGAGCCGGATTCCCTTCACCCCTCCACTTT. It translates to CATGAGFPSPLHF.